Following are 25 T cell receptor beta chains from one sample sequenced in a study of shared clonotypes between healthy human individuals. The protocol was immunoSEQ multiplex PCR, while the TCRdb copy is restricted to in-frame clones and leaves out a portion. The table shows about 1.4 million clones, with around 97% occurring only once. Sequencing was performed on naive CD4+ T cells sorted from blood. Subset indicated: CD45RA+ positively selected. Every receptor here comes from a man aged 25-45 years in good health.

The chain joins TRBV28 to TRBJ2-7; a possible D gene is TRBD2 (5 bases). Germline V gene data show CDR1 as MDHEN and CDR2 as SYDVKM. The V and J ends lost 10 bases and 3 bases respectively, with 16 bases between them. The CDR3 contains 13 residues. In DNA form, the CDR3 reads TGTGCCACCACCCCTGGCGGGCGCTACGAGCAGTACTTC. Its protein product is CATTPGGRYEQYF.

The rearrangement links TRBV27 to TRBJ2-3; D is unresolved. CDR3 size: 15 residues. V lost 5 bases and J lost 0, with 12 bases in between. Germline assignment: CDR1 MNHEY and CDR2 SMNVEV (reference sequence). This chain's CDR3 is CASSVFSSSTDTQYF. CDR3 nucleotide sequence: TGTGCCAGCAGTGTGTTTTCCTCTAGCACAGATACGCAGTATTTT.

The chain is built from TRBV6-1 and TRBJ2-2; 7 nucleotides align to TRBD2. This CDR3 spans 15 amino acids. With 7 bases clipped from V and 5 bases from J, the junction kept 10 bases outside the gene matches. CDR1 is MNHNS and CDR2 is SASEGT in the germline V gene. As DNA, the CDR3 is TGTGCCAGCACCTTTAGCGGGCTTAATACCGGGGAGCTGTTTTTT. This gives the protein CASTFSGLNTGELFF.

This clone was observed a few times. The V call is TRBV28, the J call TRBJ2-7, with 9 nucleotides matching TRBD2. CDR1 MDHEN and CDR2 SYDVKM come from the germline V gene. V lost 8 bases and J lost 4; bases outside the gene matches: 0. CDR3 length: 11 residues. The DNA of the CDR3 is TGTGCCAGCCTAGCGGGATACGAGCAGTACTTC. It yields the protein CASLAGYEQYF.

This clone occurred once. This rearrangement joins TRBV14 to TRBJ1-4; no firm D call. Germline V gene lookup returns CDR1 SGHDN and CDR2 FVKESK. V shed 5 bases and J shed 5 bases, with 9 bases lying between them. The length of the CDR3 is 13 residues. The DNA of the CDR3 is TGTGCCAGCAGCTTAATCCGAAATGAAAAACTGTTTTTT. Translated: CASSLIRNEKLFF.

This clone appeared once. This same CDR3 is encoded by further DNA sequences in the sample. The gene calls are TRBV9 and TRBJ2-5; unclear D gene. The germline V and J ends were trimmed by 0 bases and 2 bases, with 8 bases remaining between them. CDR1 and CDR2 (germline): SGDLS, YYNGEE. This CDR3 spans 14 amino acids. DNA for the CDR3: TGTGCCAGCAGCGTAGGTGGTGCTCAAGAGACCCAGTACTTC. Amino acids: CASSVGGAQETQYF.

This chain uses TRBV15 with TRBJ2-7; D is tentatively TRBD1 or TRBD2 (5 bases each). In germline, CDR1 is LNHNV, CDR2 YYDKDF (reference sequence). Deletions cut 5 bases from V and 1 base from J, with 15 bases between. The CDR3 covers 15 residues. The DNA of the CDR3 is TGTGCCACCAGCTTTAGAGGGGTTGGGTCCTACGAGCAGTACTTC. This translates into CATSFRGVGSYEQYF.

As regards this clone: Other DNA sequences of this sample code for an identical CDR3. This chain links TRBV7-3 with TRBJ2-3, with 12 bases lining up with TRBD2. The junction had 2 bases not matched to a gene; V was cut back by 4 bases and J by 0 bases. CDR3 length: 16 residues. Per the germline V gene, CDR1 is SGHTA and CDR2 is FQGTGA. The CDR3 nucleotides are TGTGCCAGCAGCTCCGGGACTAGCGGGAGCACAGATACGCAGTATTTT. Translated, it gives CASSSGTSGSTDTQYF.

This CDR3 is CASSPGTDDGYEQYF. The CDR3 DNA is TGTGCCAGCAGCCCAGGGACGGACGACGGTTACGAGCAGTACTTC. This sequence joins TRBV7-2 and TRBJ2-7; D may match TRBD1 or TRBD2 (5 bases each). V dropped 5 bases and J dropped 4 bases, with 18 bases sitting between them. This CDR3 comprises 15 residues. The germline CDR1 and CDR2 sequences are SGHTA and FQGNSA.

This chain connects TRBV7-2 to TRBJ2-2, with TRBD1 identical over 9 bases. With V trimmed by 5 bases and J by 7 bases, 8 bases remained unmatched. The CDR3 is 15 amino acids. Per the germline V gene, CDR1 is SGHTA and CDR2 is FQGNSA. CDR3 protein: CASSHRDREIGELFF. The CDR3 coding sequence is TGTGCCAGCAGCCACAGGGACAGGGAAATCGGGGAGCTGTTTTTT.

Comment on this clone: The sample holds other DNA sequences that translate to the same CDR3. V and J are TRBV20-1 and TRBJ1-2, with a possible D match to TRBD1 (5 bases). Germline V gene sequence: CDR1 DFQATT, CDR2 SNEGSKA (reference sequence). V was shortened by 3 bases and J by 7 bases, with 9 bases between the two germline ends. This CDR3 has 11 residues. CDR3 protein: CSARGRGGYTF. DNA for the CDR3: TGCAGTGCTAGGGGGCGTGGTGGCTACACCTTC.

The chain carries TRBV5-1 and TRBJ2-1, with 9 nucleotides matching TRBD2. From germline, CDR1 is SGHRS and CDR2 YFSETQ. V lost 7 bases, J lost 6 bases, and 11 bases stayed unmatched. CDR3 length: 15 residues. The CDR3 DNA reads as TGCGCCAGCTCAGGGGGGCTAGCGGGACCCAATGAGCAGTTCTTC. It is translated as CASSGGLAGPNEQFF.

The gene calls are TRBV29-1 and TRBJ1-1; D not certain. The germline V gene encodes CDR1 SQVTM and CDR2 ANQGSEA. Trimming cost V 5 bases and J 3 bases, with 10 bases left between them. This CDR3 region has 12 residues. The CDR3 loop is CSVYKGYTEAFF. CDR3 sequence (DNA): TGCAGCGTTTACAAAGGGTACACTGAAGCTTTCTTT. Looking up the rest from reference TRBV29-1 and TRBJ1-1 gives the full variable domain: SAVISQKPSRDICQRGTSLTIQCQVDSQVTMMFWYRQQPGQSLTLIATANQGSEATYESGFVIDKFPISRPNLTFSTLTVSNMSPEDSSIYLCSVYKGYTEAFFGQGTRLTVV.

The chain couples TRBV29-1 to TRBJ2-1, with 7 bases lining up with TRBD2. The germline V gene encodes CDR1 SQVTM and CDR2 ANQGSEA. The CDR3 runs to 15 residues. V shed 3 bases, J shed 2 bases, and the junction held 7 bases outside the gene matches. CDR3 protein: CSVDSSLAAYNEQFF. The DNA of the CDR3 is TGCAGCGTTGATTCTAGCCTAGCGGCCTACAATGAGCAGTTCTTC.

This chain links TRBV28 with TRBJ1-2, with D possibly TRBD1 on 5 matching bases. The germline V gene has CDR1 MDHEN and CDR2 SYDVKM. The CDR3 has 14 residues. V was shortened by 7 bases and J by 2 bases, with 14 bases between the two germline ends. The CDR3 region has the DNA TGTGCCAGCACCCGGGGGAGGGCGAACTATGGCTACACCTTC. It translates to CASTRGRANYGYTF.

J is TRBJ2-7 and V is TRBV6-6; 7 nucleotides agree with TRBD2. Germline V CDR1 and CDR2: MNHNY, SVGAGI (reference sequence). The CDR3 length is 14 residues. The ends lost 4 bases at V and 0 bases at J; junction bases unmatched: 3. CDR3 sequence reads: CASSSSGSSYEQYF. The CDR3 DNA follows: TGTGCCAGCAGTTCTAGCGGAAGCTCCTACGAGCAGTACTTC.

The genes are TRBV7-2 and TRBJ1-1; D call uncertain. The CDR3 runs 18 residues. Germline CDR1 is SGHTA and CDR2 is FQGNSA. Trimming took off 8 bases at V and 1 base at J, with 26 bases between the two ends. The CDR3 spells CASRSFDWQPQSNTEAFF. In DNA form, the CDR3 reads TGTGCCAGCCGCTCCTTTGATTGGCAACCCCAGTCGAACACTGAAGCTTTCTTT. The full variable domain, with the rest looked up from reference TRBV7-2 and TRBJ1-1, is GAGVSQSPSNKVTEKGKDVELRCDPISGHTALYWYRQSLGQGLEFLIYFQGNSAPDKSGLPSDRFSAERTGGSVSTLTIQRTQQEDSAVYLCASRSFDWQPQSNTEAFFGQGTRLTVV.

V usage is TRBV19 and J usage is TRBJ2-1, with D possibly TRBD1 on 5 matching bases. The CDR3 extends over 16 amino acids. V shed 6 bases and J shed 0 bases, with 15 bases lying between them. The V gene's germline CDR1 is LNHDA and CDR2 SQIVND (reference sequence). The CDR3, as DNA: TGTGCCAGTAGCCCTTGGGGCGGCAGCTCCTACAATGAGCAGTTCTTC. Translated, it gives CASSPWGGSSYNEQFF. The full variable domain, with the rest looked up from reference TRBV19 and TRBJ2-1, is DGGITQSPKYLFRKEGQNVTLSCEQNLNHDAMYWYRQDPGQGLRLIYYSQIVNDFQKGDIAEGYSVSREKKESFPLTVTSAQKNPTAFYLCASSPWGGSSYNEQFFGPGTRLTVL.

V and J are TRBV7-9 and TRBJ2-7; D is possibly TRBD2 (5 bases). This CDR3 contains 15 residues. CDR1 and CDR2 from the germline V gene are SEHNR and FQNEAQ (reference sequence). With 4 bases removed from V and 6 bases from J, the gap between germline ends came to 19 bases. The CDR3 DNA is TGTGCCAGCAGCTCCGGACTCGTCCCGGGCCTCGAGCAGTACTTC. It specifies CASSSGLVPGLEQYF.

Regarding this clone: Compared with germline, one end of the junction differs, possibly owing to a read error. The chain couples TRBV19 to TRBJ1-4; unclear D gene. Germline CDR1 and CDR2: LNHDA and SQIVND (reference sequence). The CDR3 has 11 residues. CDR3 sequence (DNA): TGTGCCAGTAGTATGCCGGGCCACCTCCATTTT. This translates into CASSMPGHLHF. Complete variable domain (other parts from reference TRBV19 and TRBJ1-4): DGGITQSPKYLFRKEGQNVTLSCEQNLNHDAMYWYRQDPGQGLRLIYYSQIVNDFQKGDIAEGYSVSREKKESFPLTVTSAQKNPTAFYLCASSMPGHLHFGSGTQLSVL.

The chain joins TRBV5-6 to TRBJ1-5; TRBD1 agrees at 9 bases. Unmatched junction bases numbered 6, after V lost 4 bases and J lost 1 base. Germline CDR1 is SGHDT and CDR2 is YYEEEE. The CDR3 is 16 amino acids. The CDR3 bases are TGTGCCAGCAGCCCGGGACAGGGAAGAAGCAATCAGCCCCAGCATTTT. Its protein is CASSPGQGRSNQPQHF.

This clone was observed a handful of times. This rearrangement joins TRBV28 to TRBJ1-2; D uncertain. This CDR3 spans 14 amino acids. The V end lost 10 bases, the J end lost 8 bases, and 23 bases lay between the germline ends. Looked up from germline, CDR1 is MDHEN and CDR2 is SYDVKM. In nucleotides, the CDR3 is TGTGCCACCACCTTGGGAGGGCCCTATGGCGGCTACACCTTC. It yields the protein CATTLGGPYGGYTF.

This clone was counted once. This chain joins TRBV28 and TRBJ2-1; 8 bases fit TRBD1. The CDR3 length is 14 residues. Per the germline V gene, CDR1 is MDHEN and CDR2 is SYDVKM. J lost 3 bases, V lost 3 bases, and 1 base had no gene match. The CDR3 sequence: CASSFTGGYNEQFF. The DNA for the CDR3 is TGTGCCAGCAGTTTCACAGGGGGCTACAATGAGCAGTTCTTC.

The chain employs TRBV20-1 and TRBJ1-4, with D hard to call. The length of the CDR3 is 11 residues. Germline loops: CDR1 DFQATT, CDR2 SNEGSKA (reference sequence). Trimming pared 4 bases from V and 8 bases from J, leaving 8 bases between. The chain's CDR3 is CSANPGEKLFF. The CDR3 DNA is TGCAGTGCTAACCCGGGAGAAAAACTGTTTTTT.

The chain recombines TRBV19 with TRBJ2-1; the match to TRBD2 covers 9 bases. CDR1 is LNHDA, CDR2 SQIVND, per germline (reference sequence). The CDR3 has 15 residues. J lost 1 base, V lost 7 bases, and 5 bases had no gene match. CDR3 nucleotides: TGTGCCAGTACCATTAGCGGGAGTTCCTACAATGAGCAGTTCTTC. Its protein is CASTISGSSYNEQFF. Together with reference TRBV19 and TRBJ2-1, the CDR3 gives the full variable domain: DGGITQSPKYLFRKEGQNVTLSCEQNLNHDAMYWYRQDPGQGLRLIYYSQIVNDFQKGDIAEGYSVSREKKESFPLTVTSAQKNPTAFYLCASTISGSSYNEQFFGPGTRLTVL.